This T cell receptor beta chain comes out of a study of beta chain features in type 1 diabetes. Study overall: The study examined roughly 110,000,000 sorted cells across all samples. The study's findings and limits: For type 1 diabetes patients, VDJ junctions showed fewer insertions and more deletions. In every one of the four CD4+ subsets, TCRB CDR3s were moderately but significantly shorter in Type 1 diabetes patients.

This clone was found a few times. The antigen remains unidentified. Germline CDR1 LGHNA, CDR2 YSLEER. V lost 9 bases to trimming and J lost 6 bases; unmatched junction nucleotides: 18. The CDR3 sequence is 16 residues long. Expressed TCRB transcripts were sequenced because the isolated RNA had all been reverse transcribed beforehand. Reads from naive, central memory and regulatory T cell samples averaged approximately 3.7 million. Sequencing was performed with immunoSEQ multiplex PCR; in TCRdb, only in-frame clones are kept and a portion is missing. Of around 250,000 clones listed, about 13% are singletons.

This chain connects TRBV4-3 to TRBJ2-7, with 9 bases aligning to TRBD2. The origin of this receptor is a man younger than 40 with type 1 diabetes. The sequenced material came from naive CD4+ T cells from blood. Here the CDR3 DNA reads TGCGCCAGTAGCATTCTGTCTAGCGGGATTCTTGGCGAGCAGTACTTC. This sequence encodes CASSILSSGILGEQYF.